This record looks at one TCR beta chain sequence and its context. Its antigen is still unknown. The data derive from a study of STAT5B mutations in CD4+ large granular lymphocyte leukemia. This was a survey-level run. The data were produced by immunoSEQ multiplex PCR, yet TCRdb's version contains in-frame clones alone and is incomplete. The sample shows about 31,000 clones, roughly nine tenths of them seen only once. Whole-study results and caveats: CD4-sorted patient repertoires seemed more clonal than healthy CD4+ repertoires. Main leukemic clonotypes were patient-specific, but approximately 25% appeared at low frequency elsewhere.

The CDR3 length is 17 residues. With 5 bases clipped from V and 2 bases from J, the junction kept 7 bases outside the gene matches. Germline V gene data show CDR1 as SGHVS and CDR2 as FQNEAQ. What was sequenced was CD4+ T cells from blood buffy coats. The chain recombines TRBV7-8 with TRBJ2-3; 13 bases line up with TRBD2. The receptor's source is a human donor in good health. CDR3 residues: CASSRTSGSIFTDTQYF. The CDR3 coding sequence is TGTGCCAGCAGCAGGACTAGCGGGAGTATCTTCACAGATACGCAGTATTTT.